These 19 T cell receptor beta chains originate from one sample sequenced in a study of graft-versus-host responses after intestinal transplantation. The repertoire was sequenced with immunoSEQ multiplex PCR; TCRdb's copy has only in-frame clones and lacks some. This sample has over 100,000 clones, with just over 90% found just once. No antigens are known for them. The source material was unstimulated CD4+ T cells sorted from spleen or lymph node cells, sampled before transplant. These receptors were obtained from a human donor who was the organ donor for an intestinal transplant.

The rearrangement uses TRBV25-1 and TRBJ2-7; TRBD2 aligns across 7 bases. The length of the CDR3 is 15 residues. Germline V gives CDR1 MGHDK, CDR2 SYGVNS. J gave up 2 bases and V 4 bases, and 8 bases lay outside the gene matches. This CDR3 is CASSGGGSGPYEQYF. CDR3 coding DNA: TGTGCCAGCAGTGGGGGGGGTTCAGGGCCCTACGAGCAGTACTTC.

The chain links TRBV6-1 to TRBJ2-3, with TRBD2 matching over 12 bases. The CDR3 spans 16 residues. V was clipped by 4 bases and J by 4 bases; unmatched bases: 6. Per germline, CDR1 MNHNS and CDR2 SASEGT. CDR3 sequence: CASSGRLAGVPDTQYF. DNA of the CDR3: TGTGCCAGCAGTGGTAGACTAGCGGGAGTTCCAGATACGCAGTATTTT.

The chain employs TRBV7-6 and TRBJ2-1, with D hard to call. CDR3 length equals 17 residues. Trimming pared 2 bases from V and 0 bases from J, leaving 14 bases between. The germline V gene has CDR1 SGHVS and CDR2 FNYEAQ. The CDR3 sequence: CASSLFSPPSSYNEQFF. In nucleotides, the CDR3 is TGTGCCAGCAGCTTATTCTCCCCCCCGAGCTCCTACAATGAGCAGTTCTTC.

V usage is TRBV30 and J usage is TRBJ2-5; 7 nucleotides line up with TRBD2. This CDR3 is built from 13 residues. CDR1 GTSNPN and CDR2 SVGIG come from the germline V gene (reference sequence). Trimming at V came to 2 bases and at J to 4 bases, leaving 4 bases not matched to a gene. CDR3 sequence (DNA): TGTGCCTGGAGTTGGACGGGGGGAGAGACCCAGTACTTC. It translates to CAWSWTGGETQYF.

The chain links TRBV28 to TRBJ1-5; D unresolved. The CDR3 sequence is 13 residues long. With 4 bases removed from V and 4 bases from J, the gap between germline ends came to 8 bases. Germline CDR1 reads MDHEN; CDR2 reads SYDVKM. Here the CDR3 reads CASSSPGNQPQHF. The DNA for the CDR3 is TGTGCCAGCAGTTCCCCCGGAAATCAGCCCCAGCATTTT.

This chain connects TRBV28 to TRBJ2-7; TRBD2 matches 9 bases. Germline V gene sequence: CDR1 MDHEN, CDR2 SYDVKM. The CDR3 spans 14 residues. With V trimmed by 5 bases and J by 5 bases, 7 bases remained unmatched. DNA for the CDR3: TGTGCCAGCAGTCCGGGACTAGCTTTCCACGAGCAGTACTTC. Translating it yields CASSPGLAFHEQYF.

CDR3 nucleotides: TGCGCCAGCAGCCCGCAGGGGGAAGGCTACACCTTC. Protein sequence: CASSPQGEGYTF. The chain uses TRBV5-1 and TRBJ1-2; TRBD1 matches at 7 bases. Germline V gives CDR1 SGHRS, CDR2 YFSETQ. The trim removed 4 bases at V and 8 bases at J, leaving 5 bases unmatched. CDR3 length: 12 residues.

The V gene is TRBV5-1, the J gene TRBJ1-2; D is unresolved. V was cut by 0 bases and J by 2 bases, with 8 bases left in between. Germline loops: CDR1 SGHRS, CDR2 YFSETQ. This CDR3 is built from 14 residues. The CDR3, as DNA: TGCGCCAGCAGCTTGGGACAAAAAAACTATGGCTACACCTTC. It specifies CASSLGQKNYGYTF.

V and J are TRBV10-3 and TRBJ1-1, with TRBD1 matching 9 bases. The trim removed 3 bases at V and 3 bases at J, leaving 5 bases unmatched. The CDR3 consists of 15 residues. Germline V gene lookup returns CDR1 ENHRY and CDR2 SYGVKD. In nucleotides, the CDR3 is TGTGCCATCAGTGAACAGGGGGCGACCGACACTGAAGCTTTCTTT. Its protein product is CAISEQGATDTEAFF.

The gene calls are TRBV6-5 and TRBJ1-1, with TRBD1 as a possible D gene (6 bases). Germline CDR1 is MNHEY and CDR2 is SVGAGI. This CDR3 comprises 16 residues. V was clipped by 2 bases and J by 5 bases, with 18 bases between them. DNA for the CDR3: TGTGCCAGCAGTTACCTAGGGGGGGGGCGGTGGACTGAAGCTTTCTTT. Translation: CASSYLGGGRWTEAFF.

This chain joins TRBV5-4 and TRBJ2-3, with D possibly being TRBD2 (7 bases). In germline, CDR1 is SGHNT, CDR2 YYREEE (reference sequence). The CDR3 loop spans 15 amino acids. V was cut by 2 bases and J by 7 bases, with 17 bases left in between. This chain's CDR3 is CASSFANRGGNTQYF. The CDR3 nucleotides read TGTGCCAGCAGCTTCGCTAATAGGGGGGGAAATACGCAGTATTTT.

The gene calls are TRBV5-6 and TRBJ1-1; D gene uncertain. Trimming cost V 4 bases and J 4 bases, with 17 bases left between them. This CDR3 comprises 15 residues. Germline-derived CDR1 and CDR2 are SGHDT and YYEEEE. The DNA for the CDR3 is TGTGCCAGCAGCCTTGTCGAGGGCTGGACCACTGAAGCTTTCTTT. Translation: CASSLVEGWTTEAFF.

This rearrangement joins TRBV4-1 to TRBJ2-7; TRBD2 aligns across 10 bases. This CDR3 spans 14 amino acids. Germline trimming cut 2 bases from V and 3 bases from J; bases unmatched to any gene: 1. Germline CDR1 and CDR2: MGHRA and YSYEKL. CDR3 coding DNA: TGCGCCAGCAGCCAACGGACTAGCGGCTACGAGCAGTACTTC. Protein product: CASSQRTSGYEQYF.

The CDR3: CASRARDHTGELFF. DNA of the CDR3: TGCGCCAGCAGGGCCCGGGACCACACCGGGGAGCTGTTTTTT. The chain employs TRBV10-1 and TRBJ2-2; the D gene could be TRBD1 or TRBD2 (5 bases each). V was cut by 6 bases and J by 3 bases, with 11 bases left in between. The CDR3 extends over 14 amino acids. Germline V gene data show CDR1 as WNHNN and CDR2 as SYGVQD (reference sequence).

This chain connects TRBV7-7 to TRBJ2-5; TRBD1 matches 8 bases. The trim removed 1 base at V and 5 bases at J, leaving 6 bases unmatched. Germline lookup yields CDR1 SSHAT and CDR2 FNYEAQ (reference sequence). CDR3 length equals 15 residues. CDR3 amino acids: CASSLVGGQGETQYF. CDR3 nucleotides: TGTGCCAGCAGCTTAGTGGGTGGACAGGGTGAGACCCAGTACTTC. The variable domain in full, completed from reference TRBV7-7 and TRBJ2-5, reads GAGVSQSPRYKVTKRGQDVTLRCDPISSHATLYWYQQALGQGPEFLTYFNYEAQPDKSGLPSDRFSAERPEGSISTLTIQRTEQRDSAMYRCASSLVGGQGETQYFGPGTRLLVL.

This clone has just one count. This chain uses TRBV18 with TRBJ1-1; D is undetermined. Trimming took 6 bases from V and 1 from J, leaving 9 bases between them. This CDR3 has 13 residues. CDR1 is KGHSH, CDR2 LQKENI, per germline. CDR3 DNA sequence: TGTGCCAGCTCCACGGATCAGAACACTGAAGCTTTCTTT. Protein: CASSTDQNTEAFF.

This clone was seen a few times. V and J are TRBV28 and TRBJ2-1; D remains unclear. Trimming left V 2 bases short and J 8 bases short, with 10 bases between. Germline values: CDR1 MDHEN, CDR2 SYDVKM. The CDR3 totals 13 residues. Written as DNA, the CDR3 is TGTGCCAGCAGTTTAGAAGGACCCCATGAGCAGTTCTTC. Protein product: CASSLEGPHEQFF.

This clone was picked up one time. The CDR3 nucleotides read TGCGCCAGCAGGGAGGGAAGGGATATCTATGGCTACACCTTC. Residues: CASREGRDIYGYTF. This chain joins TRBV10-2 and TRBJ1-2; no reliable D call. V lost 6 bases to trimming and J lost 4 bases, with 15 bases between them. Germline V gene data show CDR1 as WSHSY and CDR2 as SAAADI. The CDR3 has 14 residues.

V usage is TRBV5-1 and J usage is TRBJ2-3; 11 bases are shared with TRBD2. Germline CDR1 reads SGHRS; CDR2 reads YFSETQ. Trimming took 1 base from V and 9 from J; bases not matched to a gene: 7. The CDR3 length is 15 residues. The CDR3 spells CASSLLLAGGATQYF. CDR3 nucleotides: TGCGCCAGCAGCTTGTTGCTAGCGGGAGGCGCCACGCAGTATTTT.